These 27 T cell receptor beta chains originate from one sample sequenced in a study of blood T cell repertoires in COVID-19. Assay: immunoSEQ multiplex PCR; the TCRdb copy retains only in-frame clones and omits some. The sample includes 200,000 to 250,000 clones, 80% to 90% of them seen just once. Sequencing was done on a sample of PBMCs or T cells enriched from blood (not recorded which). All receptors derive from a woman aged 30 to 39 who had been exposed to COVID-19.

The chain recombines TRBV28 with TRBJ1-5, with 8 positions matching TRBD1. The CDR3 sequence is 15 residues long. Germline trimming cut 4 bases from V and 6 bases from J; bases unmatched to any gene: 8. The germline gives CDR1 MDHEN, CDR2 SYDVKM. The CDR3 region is CASSSGQGLSQPQHF. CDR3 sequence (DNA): TGTGCCAGCAGTTCCGGACAGGGATTAAGTCAGCCCCAGCATTTT.

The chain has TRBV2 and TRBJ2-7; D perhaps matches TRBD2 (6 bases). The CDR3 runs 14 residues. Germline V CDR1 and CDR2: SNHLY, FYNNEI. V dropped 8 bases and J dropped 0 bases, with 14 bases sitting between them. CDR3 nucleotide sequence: TGTGCCAGCCTGGGACTTTCGAGCTCCTACGAGCAGTACTTC. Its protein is CASLGLSSSYEQYF.

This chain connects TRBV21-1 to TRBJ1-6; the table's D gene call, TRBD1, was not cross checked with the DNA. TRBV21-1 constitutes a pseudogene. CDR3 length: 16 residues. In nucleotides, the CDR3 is TGTGCCAGCAGCAAACGGCAGGATCCGGCTAATTCACCCCTCCACTTT. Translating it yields CASSKRQDPANSPLHF.

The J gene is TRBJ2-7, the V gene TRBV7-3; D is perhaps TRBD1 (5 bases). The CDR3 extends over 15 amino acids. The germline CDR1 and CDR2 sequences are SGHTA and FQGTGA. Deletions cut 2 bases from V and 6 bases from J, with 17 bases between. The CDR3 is CASSLEPTVRLEQYF. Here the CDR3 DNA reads TGTGCCAGCAGCTTAGAACCGACAGTACGGCTCGAGCAGTACTTC.

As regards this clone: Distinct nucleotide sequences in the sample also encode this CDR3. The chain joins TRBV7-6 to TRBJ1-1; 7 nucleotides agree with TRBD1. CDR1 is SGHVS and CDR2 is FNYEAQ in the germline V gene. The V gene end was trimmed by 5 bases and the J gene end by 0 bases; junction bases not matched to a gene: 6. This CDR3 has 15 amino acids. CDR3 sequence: CASSLQGSLNTEAFF. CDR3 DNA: TGTGCCAGCAGCCTACAGGGGAGTCTGAACACTGAAGCTTTCTTT. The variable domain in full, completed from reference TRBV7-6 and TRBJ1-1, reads GAGVSQSPRYKVTKRGQDVALRCDPISGHVSLYWYRQALGQGPEFLTYFNYEAQQDKSGLPNDRFSAERPEGSISTLTIQRTEQRDSAMYRCASSLQGSLNTEAFFGQGTRLTVV.

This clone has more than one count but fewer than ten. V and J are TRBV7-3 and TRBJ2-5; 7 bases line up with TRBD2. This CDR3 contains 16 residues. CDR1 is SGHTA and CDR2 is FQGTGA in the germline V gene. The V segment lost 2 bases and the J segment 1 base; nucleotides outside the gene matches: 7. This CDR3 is CASSLGLAAPQETQYF. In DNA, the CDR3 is TGTGCCAGCAGCTTAGGGCTAGCGGCACCCCAAGAGACCCAGTACTTC.

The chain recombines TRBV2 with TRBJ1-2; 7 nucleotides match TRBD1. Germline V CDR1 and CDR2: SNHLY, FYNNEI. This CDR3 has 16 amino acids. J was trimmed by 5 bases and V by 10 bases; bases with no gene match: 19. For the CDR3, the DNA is TGTGCCACGGGATCTAGGTCACGACAGGGACAATATGGCTACACCTTC. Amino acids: CATGSRSRQGQYGYTF. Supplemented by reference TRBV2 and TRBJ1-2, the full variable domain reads EPEVTQTPSHQVTQMGQEVILRCVPISNHLYFYWYRQILGQKVEFLVSFYNNEISEKSEIFDDQFSVERPDGSNFTLKIRSTKLEDSAMYFCATGSRSRQGQYGYTFGSGTRLTVV.

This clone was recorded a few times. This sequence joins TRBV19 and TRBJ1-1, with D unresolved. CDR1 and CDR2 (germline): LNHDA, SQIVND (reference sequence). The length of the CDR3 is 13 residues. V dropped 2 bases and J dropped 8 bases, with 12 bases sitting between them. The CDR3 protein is CASSIFIGKEAFF. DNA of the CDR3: TGTGCCAGTAGTATATTCATCGGGAAAGAAGCTTTCTTT.

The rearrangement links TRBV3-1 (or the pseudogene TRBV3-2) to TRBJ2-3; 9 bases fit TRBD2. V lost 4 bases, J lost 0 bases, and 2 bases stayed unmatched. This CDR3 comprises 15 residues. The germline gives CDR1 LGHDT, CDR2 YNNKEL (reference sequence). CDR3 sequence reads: CASSRLADSTDTQYF. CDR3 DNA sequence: TGTGCCAGCAGCCGACTAGCGGATAGCACAGATACGCAGTATTTT.

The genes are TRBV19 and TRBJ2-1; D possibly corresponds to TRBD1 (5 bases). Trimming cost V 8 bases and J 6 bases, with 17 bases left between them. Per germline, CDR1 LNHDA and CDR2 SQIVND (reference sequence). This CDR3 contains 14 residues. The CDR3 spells CASARTIGRNEQFF. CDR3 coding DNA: TGTGCCAGTGCAAGGACAATAGGACGCAATGAGCAGTTCTTC.

The CDR3 DNA reads TGTGCCAGCAGCACGTCCGGGACAAAGAACACCGGGGAGCTGTTTTTT. This gives the protein CASSTSGTKNTGELFF. The chain combines TRBV7-9 with TRBJ2-2; tentatively, D is TRBD1 (6 bases). CDR3 length: 16 amino acids. CDR1 SEHNR and CDR2 FQNEAQ come from the germline V gene (reference sequence). Trimming shortened V by 5 bases and J by 1 base, and 14 bases separated the two germline ends.

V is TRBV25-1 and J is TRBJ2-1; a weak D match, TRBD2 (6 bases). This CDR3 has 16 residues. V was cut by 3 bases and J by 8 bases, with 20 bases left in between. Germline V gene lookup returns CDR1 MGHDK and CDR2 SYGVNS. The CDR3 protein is CASSDRPRLGGDEQFF. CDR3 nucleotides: TGTGCCAGCAGTGACCGCCCCCGACTAGGTGGGGATGAGCAGTTCTTC.

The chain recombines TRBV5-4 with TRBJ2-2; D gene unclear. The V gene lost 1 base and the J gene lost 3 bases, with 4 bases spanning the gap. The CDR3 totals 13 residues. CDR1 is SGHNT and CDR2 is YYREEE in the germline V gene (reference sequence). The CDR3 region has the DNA TGTGCCAGCAGCTTGTATCACACCGGGGAGCTGTTTTTT. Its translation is CASSLYHTGELFF.

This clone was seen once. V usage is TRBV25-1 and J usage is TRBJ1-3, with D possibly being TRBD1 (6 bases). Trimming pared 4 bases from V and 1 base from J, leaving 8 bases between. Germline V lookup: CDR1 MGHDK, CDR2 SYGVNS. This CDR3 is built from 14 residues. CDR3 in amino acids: CASSGTGSGNTIYF. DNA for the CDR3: TGTGCCAGCAGTGGCACAGGGTCTGGAAACACCATATATTTT.

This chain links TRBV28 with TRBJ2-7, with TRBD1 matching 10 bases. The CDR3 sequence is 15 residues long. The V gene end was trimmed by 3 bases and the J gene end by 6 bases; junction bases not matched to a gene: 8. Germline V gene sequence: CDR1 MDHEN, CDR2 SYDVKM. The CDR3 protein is CASSFSGQGYIEQYF. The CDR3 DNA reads TGTGCCAGCAGTTTTTCGGGACAGGGGTATATCGAGCAGTACTTC.

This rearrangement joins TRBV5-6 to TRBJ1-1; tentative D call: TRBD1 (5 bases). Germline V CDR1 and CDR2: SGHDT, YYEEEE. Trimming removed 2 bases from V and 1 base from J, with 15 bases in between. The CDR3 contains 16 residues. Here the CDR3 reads CASSLGRVVRNTEAFF. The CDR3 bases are TGTGCCAGCAGCTTAGGCAGGGTAGTACGGAACACTGAAGCTTTCTTT.

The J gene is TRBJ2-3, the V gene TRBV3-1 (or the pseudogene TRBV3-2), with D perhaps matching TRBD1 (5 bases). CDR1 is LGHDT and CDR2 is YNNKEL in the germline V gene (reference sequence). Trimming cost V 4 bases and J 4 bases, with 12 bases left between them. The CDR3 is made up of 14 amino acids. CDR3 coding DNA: TGTGCCAGCAGCCGGGCCACAGGTGCAGATACGCAGTATTTT. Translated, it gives CASSRATGADTQYF.

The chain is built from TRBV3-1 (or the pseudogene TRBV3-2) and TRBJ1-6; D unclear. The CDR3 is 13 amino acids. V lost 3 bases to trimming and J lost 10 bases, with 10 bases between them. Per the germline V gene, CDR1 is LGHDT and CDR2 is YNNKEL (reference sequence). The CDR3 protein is CASSQTGGSPLHF. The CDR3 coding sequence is TGTGCCAGCAGCCAGACGGGTGGCTCACCCCTCCACTTT.

CDR3 sequence: CASSILNTADGYTF. The CDR3 bases are TGTGCCAGTAGTATATTAAATACTGCTGATGGCTACACCTTC. The chain combines TRBV19 with TRBJ1-2; D gene ambiguous. CDR1 LNHDA and CDR2 SQIVND come from the germline V gene (reference sequence). The CDR3 is made up of 14 amino acids. Trimming shortened V by 2 bases and J by 6 bases, and 13 bases separated the two germline ends.

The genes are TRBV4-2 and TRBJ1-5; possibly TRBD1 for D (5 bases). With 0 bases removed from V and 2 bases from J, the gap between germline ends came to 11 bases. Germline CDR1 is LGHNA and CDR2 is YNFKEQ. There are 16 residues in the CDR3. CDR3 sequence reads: CASSQDGTGGNQPQHF. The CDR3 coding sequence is TGTGCCAGCAGCCAAGATGGAACAGGTGGCAATCAGCCCCAGCATTTT.

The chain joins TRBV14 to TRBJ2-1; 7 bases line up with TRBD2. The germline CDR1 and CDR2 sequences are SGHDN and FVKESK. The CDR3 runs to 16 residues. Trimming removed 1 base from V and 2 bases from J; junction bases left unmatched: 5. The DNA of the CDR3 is TGTGCCAGCAGCCAAGTAACGGGACTACCCTACAATGAGCAGTTCTTC. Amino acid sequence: CASSQVTGLPYNEQFF.

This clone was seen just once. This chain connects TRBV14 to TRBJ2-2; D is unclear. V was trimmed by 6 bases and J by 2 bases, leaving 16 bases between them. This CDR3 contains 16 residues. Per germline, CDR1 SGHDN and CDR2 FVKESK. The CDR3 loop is CASRPDSLLNTGELFF. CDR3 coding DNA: TGTGCCAGCAGACCTGACTCCCTTCTAAACACCGGGGAGCTGTTTTTT. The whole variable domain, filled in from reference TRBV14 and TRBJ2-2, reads EAGVTQFPSHSVIEKGQTVTLRCDPISGHDNLYWYRRVMGKEIKFLLHFVKESKQDESGMPNNRFLAERTGGTYSTLKVQPAELEDSGVYFCASRPDSLLNTGELFFGEGSRLTVL.

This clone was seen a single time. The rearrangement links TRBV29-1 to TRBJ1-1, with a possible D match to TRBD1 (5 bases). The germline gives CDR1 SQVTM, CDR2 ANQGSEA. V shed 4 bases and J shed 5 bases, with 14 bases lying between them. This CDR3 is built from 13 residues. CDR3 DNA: TGCAGCGTTGTCTCGACAGTGATGACTGAAGCTTTCTTT. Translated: CSVVSTVMTEAFF. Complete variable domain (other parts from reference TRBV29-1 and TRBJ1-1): SAVISQKPSRDICQRGTSLTIQCQVDSQVTMMFWYRQQPGQSLTLIATANQGSEATYESGFVIDKFPISRPNLTFSTLTVSNMSPEDSSIYLCSVVSTVMTEAFFGQGTRLTVV.

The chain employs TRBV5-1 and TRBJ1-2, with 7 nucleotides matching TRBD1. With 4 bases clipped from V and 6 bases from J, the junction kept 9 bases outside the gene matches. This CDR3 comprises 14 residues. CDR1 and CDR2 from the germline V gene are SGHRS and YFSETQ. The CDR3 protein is CASSRTGGQHGYTF. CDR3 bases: TGCGCCAGCAGCAGGACAGGAGGCCAGCATGGCTACACCTTC.

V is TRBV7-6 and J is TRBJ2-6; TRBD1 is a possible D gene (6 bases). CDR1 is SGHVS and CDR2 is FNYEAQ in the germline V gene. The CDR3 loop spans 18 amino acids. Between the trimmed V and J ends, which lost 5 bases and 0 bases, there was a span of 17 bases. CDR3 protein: CASSDTRTAISGANVLTF. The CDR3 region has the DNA TGTGCCAGCAGCGATACCCGGACAGCGATCTCTGGGGCCAACGTCCTGACTTTC.

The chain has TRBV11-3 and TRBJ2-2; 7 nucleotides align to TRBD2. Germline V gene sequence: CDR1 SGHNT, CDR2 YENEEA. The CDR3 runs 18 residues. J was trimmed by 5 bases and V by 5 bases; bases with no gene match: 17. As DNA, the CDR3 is TGTGCCAGCAGCCCAGCGGGGTGGGCGGGAGTTGGTACCGGGGAGCTGTTTTTT. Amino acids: CASSPAGWAGVGTGELFF.

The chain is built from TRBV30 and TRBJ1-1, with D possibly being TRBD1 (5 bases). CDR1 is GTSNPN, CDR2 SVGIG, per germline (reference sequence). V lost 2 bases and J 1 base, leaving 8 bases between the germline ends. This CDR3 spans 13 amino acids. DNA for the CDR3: TGTGCCTGGAGTAAACAGGAGAACACTGAAGCTTTCTTT. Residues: CAWSKQENTEAFF.